Listed here are 21 T cell receptor beta chains from one sample, sequenced in a study of regulatory T cells in long-lasting Graves disease. Library construction for TCR beta used iRepertoire HTBI primers and Arm-PCR of CDR3 regions. TCRdb ran MiXCR on the multiplex PCR reads and lists one entry per CDR3 protein. The sample yields under 300,000 distinct CDR3 sequences, 20% to 25% seen once. As to time point: newly diagnosed GD, antithyroid drugs for less than 3 months. Extracted PBMC RNA gave rise to the TCR library. The input for sequencing was peripheral blood mononuclear cells (PBMCs), taken at new diagnosis, from a patient treated with antithyroid drugs. All receptors come from a female donor with Graves disease.

This clonotype has at least ten counts. The chain couples TRBV20-1 to TRBJ2-1; perhaps D is TRBD1 or TRBD2 (5 bases each). Trimming pared 5 bases from V and 8 bases from J, leaving 16 bases between. Germline V gene sequence: CDR1 DFQATT, CDR2 SNEGSKA (reference sequence). This CDR3 comprises 13 residues. The CDR3 loop reads CSAESGFGDEQFF. CDR3 sequence (DNA): TGCAGTGCTGAGTCAGGGTTCGGGGATGAGCAGTTCTTC.

The chain couples TRBV12-3 or TRBV12-4 to TRBJ1-4; a possible D gene is TRBD1 (6 bases). CDR3 length equals 14 residues. V lost 6 bases and J lost 7, with 15 bases in between. As DNA, the CDR3 is TGTGCCAGCAGCCTGGGAGTAGGGGGTGAAAAACTGTTTTTT. It yields the protein CASSLGVGGEKLFF.

In this sample, this clonotype turned up a few times. The chain links TRBV7-9 to TRBJ1-1, with D tentatively TRBD1 (5 bases). The CDR3 is 14 residues long. Trimming cost V 3 bases and J 4 bases, with 12 bases left between them. Germline V gives CDR1 SEHNR, CDR2 FQNEAQ (reference sequence). CDR3 region: CASSFDRGATEAFF. The DNA of the CDR3 is TGTGCCAGCAGCTTCGATCGTGGGGCCACTGAAGCTTTCTTT.

V usage is TRBV25-1 and J usage is TRBJ1-5; 12 bases are a match to TRBD1. The J segment lost 1 base and the V segment lost 5 bases, leaving 9 bases of the junction unmatched. CDR1 is MGHDK and CDR2 is SYGVNS in the germline V gene. The CDR3 is made up of 18 amino acids. The CDR3, as DNA: TGTGCCAGCAGTCCATCGGGACAGGGGGCTTGGAGCAATCAGCCCCAGCATTTT. This encodes CASSPSGQGAWSNQPQHF.

The table lists this clonotype with many counts. The chain employs TRBV2 and TRBJ2-1; weak D call: TRBD1 (6 bases). Per the germline V gene, CDR1 is SNHLY and CDR2 is FYNNEI. V lost 7 bases and J lost 7, with 17 bases in between. The CDR3 consists of 14 residues. Here the CDR3 reads CASTEDGGYNEQFF. The CDR3 nucleotides read TGTGCCAGCACCGAAGATGGGGGCTATAATGAGCAGTTCTTC.

With respect to this clonotype: A much larger clone sits a single nucleotide away, making a read error possible. The chain recombines TRBV24-1 with TRBJ2-5; 12 bases align to TRBD2. Germline CDR1 is KGHDR and CDR2 is SFDVKD. Trimming at V came to 3 bases and at J to 11 bases, leaving 12 bases not matched to a gene. The CDR3 spans 16 residues. The CDR3 spells CATSDPTSGSEGEQYF. The CDR3 DNA reads as TGTGCCACCAGTGATCCGACTAGCGGGAGTGAAGGTGAGCAGTACTTC.

The V and J genes are TRBV2 and TRBJ2-1; tentative D call: TRBD1 (6 bases). CDR1 and CDR2 from the germline V gene are SNHLY and FYNNEI. Trimming removed 3 bases from V and 5 bases from J, with 11 bases in between. There are 14 residues in the CDR3. CDR3 DNA: TGTGCCAGCAGTGAGGGGGCGCCGGACAATGAGCAGTTCTTC. Amino acids: CASSEGAPDNEQFF.

J is TRBJ2-7 and V is TRBV5-1, with TRBD1 matching 11 bases. The last part of the DNA fits TRBJ2-5 better; the J call may be wrong. Germline V lookup: CDR1 SGHRS, CDR2 YFSETQ. The CDR3 is 16 residues long. CDR3 coding DNA: TGCGCCAGCAGCCCCGGGACAGGGGGAGTCCAAGAGACCCAGTACTTC. This encodes CASSPGTGGVQETQYF.

The gene calls are TRBV6-1 and TRBJ2-1, with TRBD2 identical over 9 bases. Germline V CDR1 and CDR2: MNHNS, SASEGT. Unmatched junction bases numbered 11, after V lost 6 bases and J lost 8 bases. The CDR3 runs to 15 residues. The CDR3 is CASRRLAGGYHEQFF. Here the CDR3 DNA reads TGTGCCAGCAGAAGATTGGCGGGAGGGTACCATGAGCAGTTCTTC.

This clonotype was recorded at least ten times. The J gene is TRBJ1-5, the V gene TRBV6-2 or TRBV6-3; no clear D. The ends were cut back, 5 bases at V and 5 bases at J, with 10 bases in the middle. In germline, CDR1 is MNHEY, CDR2 SVGEGT. This CDR3 is built from 13 residues. CDR3 region: CASSLRYHQPQHF. Written as DNA, the CDR3 is TGTGCCAGCAGTCTCAGGTACCATCAGCCCCAGCATTTT.

This clonotype was recorded many times. Written as DNA, the CDR3 is TGCAGCGTTGCCCTAGGGGGGCAGAGCAATCAGCCCCAGCATTTT. Amino acid sequence: CSVALGGQSNQPQHF. This chain uses TRBV29-1 with TRBJ1-5; D might be TRBD1 (6 bases). Trimming removed 4 bases at V and 1 base at J, with 14 bases between. There are 15 residues in the CDR3. Germline V gene sequence: CDR1 SQVTM, CDR2 ANQGSEA.

This clonotype occurred many times. The chain has TRBV11-2 and TRBJ2-1; D ambiguous. CDR3 length: 13 amino acids. Trimming took 0 bases from V and 8 from J, leaving 8 bases between them. Germline assignment: CDR1 SGHAT and CDR2 FQNNGV. CDR3 in amino acids: CASSLDAHDEQFF. Written as DNA, the CDR3 is TGTGCCAGCAGCTTAGACGCGCACGATGAGCAGTTCTTC.

This clonotype was counted between two and nine times. The V and J genes are TRBV27 and TRBJ2-1, with 9 bases lining up with TRBD2. From germline, CDR1 is MNHEY and CDR2 SMNVEV (reference sequence). CDR3 length: 17 residues. J gave up 6 bases and V 6 bases, and 15 bases lay outside the gene matches. This CDR3 is CASSFGIAGAERNEQFF. DNA for the CDR3: TGTGCCAGCAGCTTCGGGATAGCGGGAGCTGAGCGCAATGAGCAGTTCTTC.

In the case of this clonotype: The junction differs from germline at one of its ends, possibly a read error. The chain employs TRBV6-6 and TRBJ2-7, with D possibly TRBD2 on 5 matching bases. Germline-derived CDR1 and CDR2 are MNHNY and SVGAGI (reference sequence). This CDR3 is built from 15 residues. CDR3 amino acids: CAGSYSIRGLYEQYF. The CDR3 DNA is TGTGCCGGCAGTTACTCGATCCGGGGTCTTTACGAGCAGTACTTC.

This clonotype was seen ten or more times. This rearrangement joins TRBV27 to TRBJ2-1; tentatively, D is TRBD1 (6 bases). The CDR3 has 13 amino acids. Trimming cost V 6 bases and J 7 bases, with 13 bases left between them. In germline, CDR1 is MNHEY, CDR2 SMNVEV (reference sequence). CDR3 amino acids: CASRSLGANEQFF. The CDR3 DNA is TGTGCCAGCAGATCCCTGGGGGCTAATGAGCAGTTCTTC.

At least ten counts were recorded for this clonotype. The chain couples TRBV7-9 to TRBJ2-5; 7 nucleotides agree with TRBD1. CDR1 and CDR2 from the germline V gene are SEHNR and FQNEAQ (reference sequence). CDR3 length equals 16 residues. V lost 1 base and J lost 4; bases outside the gene matches: 9. The chain's CDR3 is CASSLGTGTVTETQYF. The CDR3 nucleotides read TGTGCCAGCAGCTTAGGGACCGGGACAGTCACAGAGACCCAGTACTTC.

This clonotype was seen many times. The rearrangement uses TRBV9 and TRBJ2-5, with D perhaps TRBD1 or TRBD2 (6 bases each). Trimming removed 3 bases from V and 7 bases from J, with 25 bases in between. The CDR3 is 17 residues long. In germline, CDR1 is SGDLS, CDR2 YYNGEE. CDR3 sequence reads: CASSALGSPGGLGTQYF. DNA of the CDR3: TGTGCCAGCAGCGCCTTGGGCAGTCCCGGGGGCCTGGGGACCCAGTACTTC.

As to this clonotype: A read error likely explains this, since a far larger clone differs by one base. The chain employs TRBV7-8 and TRBJ2-3; 13 bases are a match to TRBD2. This CDR3 region has 16 residues. V shed 5 bases and J 1 base; nucleotides not matched to a gene: 3. Germline V lookup: CDR1 SGHVS, CDR2 FQNEAQ. The CDR3 nucleotides are TGTGCCAGCAGCACAGGGACTAGCGGGGGCACAGATACGCAGTATTTT. Residues: CASSTGTSGGTDTQYF.

This clonotype has only a few counts. The chain has TRBV4-1 and TRBJ2-7; TRBD1 matches 9 bases. This CDR3 has 15 residues. CDR1 and CDR2 (germline): MGHRA, YSYEKL. V lost 3 bases, J lost 5 bases, and 8 bases stayed unmatched. The CDR3 DNA sequence: TGCGCCAGCAGCCAGGGGACAGGGTTCCCCCACGAGCAGTACTTC. Translation: CASSQGTGFPHEQYF.

This clonotype was detected a few times. The J gene is TRBJ2-2, the V gene TRBV4-2, with 9 bases aligning to TRBD2. CDR3 size: 16 residues. V was clipped by 4 bases and J by 6 bases; unmatched bases: 9. Germline-derived CDR1 and CDR2 are LGHNA and YNFKEQ. The CDR3 sequence: CASSPNLAGAAGELFF. In nucleotides, the CDR3 is TGTGCCAGCAGCCCAAATTTAGCGGGAGCGGCCGGGGAGCTGTTTTTT.

At least ten counts were recorded for this clonotype. The chain combines TRBV5-1 with TRBJ1-5, with 8 nucleotides matching TRBD1. This CDR3 contains 15 residues. Germline V lookup: CDR1 SGHRS, CDR2 YFSETQ. V lost 4 bases, J lost 2 bases, and 5 bases stayed unmatched. CDR3 protein: CASSNGQGGNQPQHF. The CDR3 region has the DNA TGCGCCAGCAGCAATGGACAGGGTGGCAATCAGCCCCAGCATTTT.